A single sample is the source of the 8 T cell receptor beta chains below, sequenced in a study of blood T cell repertoires in COVID-19. TCRdb keeps only in-frame clones here, not all; method: immunoSEQ multiplex PCR. The sample holds around 190,000 clones, roughly three quarters seen once. Material for sequencing was peripheral blood. These receptors came from a woman in her 50s with active or convalescent COVID-19.

The chain has TRBV18 and TRBJ2-5; 8 nucleotides align to TRBD1. The trim removed 4 bases at V and 2 bases at J, leaving 3 bases unmatched. This CDR3 has 14 amino acids. The germline gives CDR1 KGHSH, CDR2 LQKENI. CDR3 loop: CASSHDRGQETQYF. CDR3 nucleotide sequence: TGTGCCAGCTCACATGACAGGGGACAAGAGACCCAGTACTTC. Variable domain in full (rest from reference TRBV18 and TRBJ2-5): NAGVMQNPRHLVRRRGQEARLRCSPMKGHSHVYWYRQLPEEGLKFMVYLQKENIIDESGMPKERFSAEFPKEGPSILRIQQVVRGDSAAYFCASSHDRGQETQYFGPGTRLLVL.

The gene calls are TRBV4-1 and TRBJ1-2, with D unresolved. The V end was cut by 0 bases, the J end by 2 bases, with 13 bases between. From germline, CDR1 is MGHRA and CDR2 YSYEKL. The CDR3 sequence is 16 residues long. CDR3 in amino acids: CASSQDGGGINYGYTF. The CDR3 nucleotides are TGCGCCAGCAGCCAAGATGGAGGTGGGATCAACTATGGCTACACCTTC.

The chain recombines TRBV4-3 with TRBJ2-2; D unclear. Germline CDR1 LGHNA, CDR2 YSLEER. Trimming stripped 3 bases from V and 7 bases from J, with 12 bases between. This CDR3 has 14 residues. This CDR3 reads CASSQGRVGGELFF. The CDR3 DNA sequence: TGCGCCAGCAGCCAGGGTCGGGTCGGCGGGGAGCTGTTTTTT.

The chain uses TRBV28 and TRBJ1-5, with TRBD1 matching 7 bases. V was clipped by 2 bases and J by 3 bases; unmatched bases: 4. The germline V gene has CDR1 MDHEN and CDR2 SYDVKM. CDR3 length equals 15 residues. Here the CDR3 reads CASSLRGPFNQPQHF. For the CDR3, the DNA is TGTGCCAGCAGTTTAAGGGGGCCTTTCAATCAGCCCCAGCATTTT.

This clone came up many times. The chain carries TRBV30 and TRBJ2-3, with TRBD1 matching 7 bases. V was clipped by 3 bases and J by 2 bases; unmatched bases: 2. CDR3 size: 13 residues. CDR1 GTSNPN and CDR2 SVGIG come from the germline V gene (reference sequence). The CDR3 spells CAWRGTVTDTQYF. For the CDR3, the DNA is TGTGCCTGGAGAGGGACAGTCACAGATACGCAGTATTTT.

The V gene is TRBV6-6, the J gene TRBJ1-4; 8 bases are a match to TRBD1. The V segment lost 6 bases and the J segment 0 bases; nucleotides outside the gene matches: 3. This CDR3 region has 15 residues. From germline, CDR1 is MNHNY and CDR2 SVGAGI (reference sequence). The chain's CDR3 is CASSLQGATNEKLFF. CDR3 bases: TGTGCCAGCAGCCTACAGGGGGCAACTAATGAAAAACTGTTTTTT.

This chain uses TRBV19 with TRBJ2-2; 7 positions agree with TRBD1. The length of the CDR3 is 15 residues. Germline CDR1 is LNHDA and CDR2 is SQIVND (reference sequence). V was pared by 6 bases and J by 6 bases, with 10 bases of the junction left unmatched. In DNA form, the CDR3 reads TGTGCCAGTAGAGCCGGACAGGCGGATGCCGGGGAGCTGTTTTTT. Its protein is CASRAGQADAGELFF.

The rearrangement joins TRBV7-9 to TRBJ1-1; no reliable D call. Germline V gene data show CDR1 as SEHNR and CDR2 as FQNEAQ (reference sequence). This CDR3 spans 13 amino acids. Trimming took off 1 base at V and 2 bases at J, with 5 bases between the two ends. The CDR3 is CASSLVANTEAFF. CDR3 sequence (DNA): TGTGCCAGCAGCTTAGTGGCAAACACTGAAGCTTTCTTT.